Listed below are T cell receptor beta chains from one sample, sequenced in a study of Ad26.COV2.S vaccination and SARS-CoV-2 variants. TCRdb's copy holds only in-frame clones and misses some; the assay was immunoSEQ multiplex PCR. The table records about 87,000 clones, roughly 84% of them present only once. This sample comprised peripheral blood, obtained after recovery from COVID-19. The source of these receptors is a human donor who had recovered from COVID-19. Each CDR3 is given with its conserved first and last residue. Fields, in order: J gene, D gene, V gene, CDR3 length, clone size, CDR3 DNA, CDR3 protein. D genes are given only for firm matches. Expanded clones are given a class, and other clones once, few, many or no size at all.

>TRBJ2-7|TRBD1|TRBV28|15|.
TGTCCCAGCCCTCGGTGCAGGGGGAGCTCCTACGAGCAGTACTTC
CPSPRCRGSSYEQYF
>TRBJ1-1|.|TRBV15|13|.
TGTGCCACCAGAGAGACGTTGAACACTGAAGCTTTCTTT
CATRETLNTEAFF
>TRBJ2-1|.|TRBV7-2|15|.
TGTGCCAGCAGCTCCCTAACTAGCTCCTACAATGAGCAGTTCTTC
CASSSLTSSYNEQFF
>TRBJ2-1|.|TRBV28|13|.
TGTGCCAGCAGTTTACCAGCAGGTCGTGAGCAGTTCTTC
CASSLPAGREQFF
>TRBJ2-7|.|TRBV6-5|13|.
TGTGCCAGCAGTTACTCGTTGGCCCACGAGCAGTACTTC
CASSYSLAHEQYF
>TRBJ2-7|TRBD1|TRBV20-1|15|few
TGCAGTGCTAGTCCTCCCGGGACAGGGGGACACGAGCAGTACTTC
CSASPPGTGGHEQYF
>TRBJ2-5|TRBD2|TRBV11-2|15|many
TGTGCCAGCAGCTTGCGACTAGCGGTACAAGAGACCCAGTACTTC
CASSLRLAVQETQYF
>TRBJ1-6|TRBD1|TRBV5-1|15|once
TGCGCCAGCAGCTTGGCCACAGGACAGGGTTCACCCCTCCACTTT
CASSLATGQGSPLHF
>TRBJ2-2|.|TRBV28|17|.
TGTGCCAGCAGTGGAGGGAGGGGGTACACGAACACCGGGGAGCTGTTTTTT
CASSGGRGYTNTGELFF
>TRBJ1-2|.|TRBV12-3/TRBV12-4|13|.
TGTGCCAGCAGTTTTCCGGAGGGACTCGGCTACACCTTC
CASSFPEGLGYTF
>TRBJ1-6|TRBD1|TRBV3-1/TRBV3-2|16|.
TGTGCCAGCAGCCAGACGTCCGGGACAGGGGTTTCACCCCTCCACTTT
CASSQTSGTGVSPLHF
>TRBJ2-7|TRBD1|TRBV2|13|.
TGTGCCAGCAGAGACAGGGGGTCCTACGAGCAGTACTTC
CASRDRGSYEQYF
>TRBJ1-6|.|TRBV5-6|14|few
TGTGCCAGCAGCGCCTCGGACGAGTATTCACCCCTCCACTTT
CASSASDEYSPLHF
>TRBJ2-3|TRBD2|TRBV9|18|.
TGTGCCAGCAGCGTAGGGACTAGCGGGAGGACTAGCACAGATACGCAGTATTTT
CASSVGTSGRTSTDTQYF
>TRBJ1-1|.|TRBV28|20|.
TGTGCCAGCAGCCTTAAAGGGAGGTTTGAAAGGCCCGATTGGCCCACTGAAGCTTTCTTT
CASSLKGRFERPDWPTEAFF
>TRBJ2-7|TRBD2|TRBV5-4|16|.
TGTGCCAGCAGCCCTAGACTAGCGGGGGTCGTCTACGAGCAGTACTTC
CASSPRLAGVVYEQYF
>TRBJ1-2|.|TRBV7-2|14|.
TGTGCCAGCAACGTAAGGACAGTGGGGTATGGCTACACCTTC
CASNVRTVGYGYTF
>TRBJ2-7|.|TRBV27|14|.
TGTGCCAGCAAGATGACTACCAATTCCTACGAGCAGTACTTC
CASKMTTNSYEQYF
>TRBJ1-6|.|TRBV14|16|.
TGTGCCAGCAGCCCCCTCTTGAGCTCCTATAATTCACCCCTCCACTTT
CASSPLLSSYNSPLHF
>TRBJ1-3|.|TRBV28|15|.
TGTGCCAGCAGCAGAGCAGGGCCTACTGGAAACACCATATATTTT
CASSRAGPTGNTIYF
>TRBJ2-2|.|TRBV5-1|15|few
TGCGCCAGCAGCTTCGGCGGGACGGGTGGCGGGGAGCTGTTTTTT
CASSFGGTGGGELFF
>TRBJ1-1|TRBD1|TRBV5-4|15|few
TGTGCCAGCAGCTTACCTGACAGGGGGTACACTGAAGCTTTCTTT
CASSLPDRGYTEAFF
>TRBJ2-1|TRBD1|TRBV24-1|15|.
TGTGCCACCAGTGAACCCGGGACAGCCTACAATGAGCAGTTCTTC
CATSEPGTAYNEQFF
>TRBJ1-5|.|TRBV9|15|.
TGTGCCAGCAGCCCCAGCCTCCTTAGCAATCAGCCCCAGCATTTT
CASSPSLLSNQPQHF
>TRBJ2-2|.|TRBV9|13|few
TGTGCCAGCAGGCTAGCGTACACCGGGGAGCTGTTTTTT
CASRLAYTGELFF
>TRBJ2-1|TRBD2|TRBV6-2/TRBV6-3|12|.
TGTGCCAGCAGTTCCGGGACTAGACGTCCCTTCTTC
CASSSGTRRPFF
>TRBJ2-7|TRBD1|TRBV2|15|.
TGTGCCAGCAGTGAAGTTGTGACAGGGGTCTACGAGCAGTACTTC
CASSEVVTGVYEQYF
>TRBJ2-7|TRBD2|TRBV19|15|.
TGTGCCAGCAAACTCGGGACTAGCGCTTCCTACGAGCAGTACTTC
CASKLGTSASYEQYF
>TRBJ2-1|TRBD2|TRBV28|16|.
TGTGCCAGCAGGGGGCTTAGCGGGGAGTCCTACAATGAGCAGTTCTTC
CASRGLSGESYNEQFF
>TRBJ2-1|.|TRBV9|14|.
TGTGCCAGCAGCGTAGGAACTTGGGGAAATGAGCAGTTCTTC
CASSVGTWGNEQFF
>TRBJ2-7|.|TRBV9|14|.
TGTGCCAGCAGCGCCGGGTCCGACTCCTACGAGCAGTACTTC
CASSAGSDSYEQYF
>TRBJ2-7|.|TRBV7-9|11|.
TGTGCCAGCAGCTTAACGGTCGAGCAGTACTTC
CASSLTVEQYF
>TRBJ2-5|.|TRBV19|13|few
TGTGCCAGTACTGGAACAGGCGGGGAGACCCAGTACTTC
CASTGTGGETQYF
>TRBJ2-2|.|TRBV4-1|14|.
TGCGCCAGCAGCCAAGCGCGAACGGGCGGGGAGCTGTTTTTT
CASSQARTGGELFF
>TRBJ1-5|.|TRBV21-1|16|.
TGTGCCAGCAGCAAAGGGGAGGGGGTCGGCAATCAGCCCCAGCATTTT
CASSKGEGVGNQPQHF
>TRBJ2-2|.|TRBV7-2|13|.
TGTGCCAGCAGCTCACCATTTACCGGGGAGCTGTTTTTT
CASSSPFTGELFF
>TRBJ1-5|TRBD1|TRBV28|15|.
TGTGCCAGCAGTTTATCACTCACAGGGGGGCAGCCCCAGCATTTT
CASSLSLTGGQPQHF
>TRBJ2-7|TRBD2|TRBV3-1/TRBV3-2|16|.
TGTGCCAGCAGCCAAGATCCTCCTAGCGGGACGTACGAGCAGTACTTC
CASSQDPPSGTYEQYF
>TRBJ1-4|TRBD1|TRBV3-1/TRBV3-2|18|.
TGTGCCAGCAGCCTTCGAGACGTCGGGACAGGGGGAAATGAAAAACTGTTTTTT
CASSLRDVGTGGNEKLFF
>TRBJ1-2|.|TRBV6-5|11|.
TGTGCCAGCGGGCGGAACTATGGCTACACCTTC
CASGRNYGYTF
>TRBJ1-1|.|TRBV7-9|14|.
TGTGCCAGCAGCTTGGGGGTTGGCGACACTGAAGCTTTCTTT
CASSLGVGDTEAFF
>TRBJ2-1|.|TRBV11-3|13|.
TGTGCCAGCAGCACCAGGACCTACAATGAGCAGTTCTTC
CASSTRTYNEQFF
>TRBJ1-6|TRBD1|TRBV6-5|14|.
TGTGCCAGCAGTTTTCGGACAGGGAGGTCACCCCTCCACTTT
CASSFRTGRSPLHF
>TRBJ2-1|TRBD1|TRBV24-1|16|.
TGTGCCACCGGCGGGAGACCGGGACAGGGGAGAAATGAGCAGTTCTTC
CATGGRPGQGRNEQFF
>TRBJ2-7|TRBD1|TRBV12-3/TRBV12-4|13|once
TGTGCCAGCAGGAAGGGACAGGGGACTTCGGAGTACTTC
CASRKGQGTSEYF
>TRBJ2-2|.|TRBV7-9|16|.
TGTGCCAGCAGCTTAGTCGGGGCCAGGCCCCACGGGGAGCTGTTTTTT
CASSLVGARPHGELFF
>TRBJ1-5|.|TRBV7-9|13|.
TGTGCCAGCAGCCCTCAAGGGTTGCAGCCCCAGCATTTT
CASSPQGLQPQHF
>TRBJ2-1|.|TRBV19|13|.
TGTGCCAGTAGTATGGGTTCCGGGAATGAGCAGTTCTTC
CASSMGSGNEQFF
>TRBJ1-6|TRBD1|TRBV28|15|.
TGTGCCAGCAGTGCGGCGACAGGGGATACATCACCCCTCCACTTT
CASSAATGDTSPLHF
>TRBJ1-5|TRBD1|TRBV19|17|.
TGTGCCAGTAGTATCCGCCCAGGGGGCTTTAGCAATCAGCCCCAGCATTTT
CASSIRPGGFSNQPQHF
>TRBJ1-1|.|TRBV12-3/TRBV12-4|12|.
TGTGCCAGCAGTTTTATGGACACTGAAGCTTTCTTT
CASSFMDTEAFF